This T cell receptor (beta chain) was observed in a study of CD8+ T cells in alopecia areata. Study summary: Treated individuals took tofacitinib by mouth, 5 to 10 mg twice daily. Study results and caveats: With patients, TCR sharing proved less clear than in mice, a difference possibly related to HLA. Normal skin's resident alphabeta T cells are sequenced alongside lesional scalp T cells.

Treatment in this sample: oral pan-JAK inhibitor, 5-10 mg twice daily. Obtained from alopecia areata patients were lesional scalp punch biopsies along with peripheral blood. In the case of this clone: Its antigen is undetermined.

Sequencing templates came from extracted RNA that was reverse transcribed into cDNA. Clones were read by immunoSEQ multiplex PCR, and TCRdb kept only the in-frame ones, dropping some. The table includes approximately 100,000 clones, approximately 63% detected once. V gave up 1 base and J gave up 2 bases, with 10 bases separating them. Germline V lookup: CDR1 WNHNN, CDR2 SYGVQD (reference sequence). The CDR3 is 15 residues long. This specimen was CD8+ T cells sorted from blood, taken between weeks 55 and 65, from a patient treated with tofacitinib. The source of this sequence is a human donor with alopecia areata. J is TRBJ2-3 and V is TRBV10-1; D not certain. CDR3 residues: CASSEFNRYTDTQYF. The CDR3 region has the DNA TGCGCCAGCAGTGAGTTTAACCGGTACACAGATACGCAGTATTTT.